This section outlines one T cell receptor (beta chain) sequence together with its context. Antigen: not known. Alongside a J-beta primer mix, a sample-barcoded 5' primer served in a second PCR lasting roughly 7 to 12 cycles. TCRdb re-analysed the 5' RACE reads in MiXCR, keeping a single row per CDR3 protein. The sample has some 900,000 distinct CDR3 sequences, about 44% seen once. The sample originates from a study of blood T cells in healthy people across ages. Study-wide points: Whereas aged donors had fewer naive CD4+ cells, long-lived donors had more of them and higher diversity. TCR beta diversity, measured per million T cells, fell in a roughly linear way with age.

Germline loops: CDR1 SQVTM, CDR2 ANQGSEA. V lost 2 bases, J lost 0 bases, and 8 bases lay in between. The CDR3 loop spans 13 amino acids. V gene TRBV29-1 combines with J gene TRBJ2-7; TRBD1 might be the D (6 bases). Sequenced sample: blood. The clonotype originates from a man aged 25-45 years in good health. CDR3 protein: CSVEQGTSYEQYF. CDR3 nucleotide sequence: TGCAGCGTTGAACAGGGGACCTCCTACGAGCAGTACTTC.